This T cell receptor beta chain comes out of a study of OX40 agonist ivuxolimab in advanced cancers. Study as a whole: Enrolled patients in dose escalation had cancers that were hepatocellular carcinoma, melanoma, renal cell or head and neck cancer. Broader study findings: In the expanded peripheral T cells, antigen specificity was never determined. There was clonal expansion of CD4+ and CD8+ blood T cells by week 6 at 0.1 to 3.0 mg/kg.

Comments on this clone: The antigen is undetermined.

Germline loops: CDR1 SEHNR, CDR2 FQNEAQ (reference sequence). This CDR3 has 19 amino acids. Unmatched junction bases numbered 10, after V lost 2 bases and J lost 0 bases. Systemic immunosuppression or a history of autoimmune disease excluded patients. The method was immunoSEQ multiplex PCR; TCRdb's version includes in-frame clones alone and lacks a portion of them. This table has around 95,000 clones, just over 90% appearing once. The source material was CD4+ or CD8+ T cells sorted from blood, sampled in a trial of the OX40 agonist ivuxolimab. The rearrangement joins TRBV7-9 to TRBJ2-6, with 7 bases lining up with TRBD1. The TCR originated in an adult with an advanced solid tumor such as melanoma, head and neck, liver or kidney cancer. The CDR3 DNA reads TGTGCCAGCAGCTTACCGACAGGGAAATCCGACTCTGGGGCCAACGTCCTGACTTTC. Translation: CASSLPTGKSDSGANVLTF.